The 18 T cell receptor beta chains below were found in one sample sequenced in a study of regulatory T cells in long-lasting Graves disease. CDR3 regions were amplified by Arm-PCR using iRepertoire HTBI primers to build TCR beta libraries. TCRdb redid the calling of the multiplex PCR reads with MiXCR, one entry per CDR3 protein. The sample yields 400,000 to 650,000 distinct CDR3 sequences, 15% to 20% seen once. Regarding time point: newly diagnosed GD, antithyroid drugs for less than 3 months. PBMC RNA was the source of the TCR library. The data were also submitted as part of a second study, on T cells in Graves' hyperthyroidism and ophthalmopathy.

Sequencing used peripheral blood mononuclear cells (PBMCs), obtained at new diagnosis, from a patient treated with antithyroid drugs. The receptors were gathered from a woman aged 35-65 years with Graves disease.

This clonotype was observed many times. This sequence joins TRBV20-1 and TRBJ2-3; D perhaps matches TRBD2 (5 bases). Trimming cost V 3 bases and J 1 base, with 5 bases left between them. The CDR3 has 12 residues. CDR1 and CDR2 (germline): DFQATT, SNEGSKA (reference sequence). The CDR3 DNA reads TGCAGTGCTAGGAGGGGCACAGATACGCAGTATTTT. The encoded protein is CSARRGTDTQYF.

This clonotype was counted many times. The CDR3: CASSPLGASGTDTQYF. The CDR3 DNA reads TGTGCCAGCAGTCCACTGGGGGCAAGTGGCACAGATACGCAGTATTTT. V is TRBV28 and J is TRBJ2-3; a weak D match, TRBD1 (6 bases). CDR1 is MDHEN, CDR2 SYDVKM, per germline. This CDR3 is 16 amino acids long. Trimming shortened V by 5 bases and J by 1 base, and 16 bases separated the two germline ends.

Concerning this clonotype: Compared with germline, one end of the junction differs, possibly owing to a read error. J is TRBJ2-1 and V is TRBV6-2 or TRBV6-3, with TRBD2 matching over 11 bases. CDR1 is MNHEY and CDR2 is SVGEGT in the germline V gene. The CDR3 length is 16 residues. CDR3 residues: CASSRLAGSSYNEQLF. DNA of the CDR3: TGTGCCAGCAGTCGACTAGCGGGGAGCTCCTACAATGAGCAGCTCTTC.

J is TRBJ1-1 and V is TRBV15; TRBD1 matches at 10 bases. After removal of 3 bases from V and 4 bases from J, the junction contained 2 bases not matched to a gene. The germline gives CDR1 LNHNV, CDR2 YYDKDF (reference sequence). The length of the CDR3 is 14 residues. CDR3 sequence: CATSRGQGLTEAFF. CDR3 in DNA: TGTGCCACCAGCAGGGGACAGGGGCTCACTGAAGCTTTCTTT.

This chain connects TRBV19 to TRBJ2-7, with 10 positions matching TRBD1. The CDR3 contains 14 residues. With 10 bases clipped from V and 2 bases from J, the junction kept 8 bases outside the gene matches. Germline V gene lookup returns CDR1 LNHDA and CDR2 SQIVND (reference sequence). The CDR3 here is CATGTGAIPYEQYF. CDR3 nucleotides: TGTGCCACCGGGACAGGGGCAATTCCCTACGAGCAGTACTTC.

The rearrangement uses TRBV28 and TRBJ1-1; D possibly corresponds to TRBD1 (6 bases). Germline CDR1 reads MDHEN; CDR2 reads SYDVKM. The V end was cut by 5 bases, the J end by 3 bases, with 19 bases between. The CDR3 has 16 residues. CDR3 amino acids: CASSRLGGRRDTEAFF. CDR3 nucleotides: TGTGCCAGCAGTCGCCTGGGGGGCAGGAGGGACACTGAAGCTTTCTTT.

The rearrangement links TRBV11-2 to TRBJ2-7; 9 nucleotides align to TRBD1. Germline V gene sequence: CDR1 SGHAT, CDR2 FQNNGV. V lost 0 bases and J lost 9; bases outside the gene matches: 9. The CDR3 loop spans 15 amino acids. The CDR3 sequence is CASSLESGQGLGQYF. The CDR3 bases are TGTGCCAGCAGCTTAGAGTCGGGACAGGGCCTCGGGCAGTACTTC.

A few counts support this clonotype. The gene calls are TRBV7-8 and TRBJ1-2; the match to TRBD1 covers 8 bases. Germline CDR1 is SGHVS and CDR2 is FQNEAQ. V shed 4 bases, J shed 9 bases, and the junction held 10 bases outside the gene matches. The CDR3 runs to 14 residues. The CDR3 loop reads CASSSTGATYSYTF. For the CDR3, the DNA is TGTGCCAGCAGCTCGACAGGGGCGACGTACAGCTACACCTTC.

The CDR3 spells CASSSSWLSGGRSGYTF. DNA of the CDR3: TGTGCCAGCAGCTCCAGCTGGCTGTCAGGGGGACGATCTGGCTACACCTTC. The chain recombines TRBV7-9 with TRBJ1-2, with 7 bases matching TRBD1. Germline V lookup: CDR1 SEHNR, CDR2 FQNEAQ (reference sequence). J lost 7 bases, V lost 4 bases, and 18 bases had no gene match. CDR3 size: 17 residues.

This clonotype appeared many times. V usage is TRBV20-1 and J usage is TRBJ1-5; the D gene is possibly TRBD1 (5 bases). Germline V gene sequence: CDR1 DFQATT, CDR2 SNEGSKA (reference sequence). The CDR3 has 15 amino acids. Trimming pared 2 bases from V and 3 bases from J, leaving 14 bases between. This chain's CDR3 is CSARWGGSNNQPQHF. CDR3 DNA: TGCAGTGCTAGATGGGGGGGGTCTAACAATCAGCCCCAGCATTTT.

This clonotype was seen many times. V usage is TRBV7-2 and J usage is TRBJ2-1; D gene unclear. With 4 bases removed from V and 8 bases from J, the gap between germline ends came to 15 bases. Germline CDR1 SGHTA, CDR2 FQGNSA. This CDR3 has 14 residues. In DNA, the CDR3 is TGTGCCAGCAGCTCGCCCCTCTGGCTCCATGAGCAGTTCTTC. It encodes CASSSPLWLHEQFF. Supplemented by reference TRBV7-2 and TRBJ2-1, the full variable domain reads GAGVSQSPSNKVTEKGKDVELRCDPISGHTALYWYRQSLGQGLEFLIYFQGNSAPDKSGLPSDRFSAERTGGSVSTLTIQRTQQEDSAVYLCASSSPLWLHEQFFGPGTRLTVL.

In this sample, this clonotype turned up a few times. The chain recombines TRBV7-2 with TRBJ1-1; D might be TRBD1 (6 bases). The CDR3 contains 14 residues. The germline V gene encodes CDR1 SGHTA and CDR2 FQGNSA. Trimming left V 1 base short and J 4 bases short, with 10 bases between. The CDR3 reads CASSLGGGATEAFF. In nucleotides, the CDR3 is TGTGCCAGCAGCTTAGGAGGGGGTGCCACTGAAGCTTTCTTT.

This clonotype was counted many times. V usage is TRBV7-8 and J usage is TRBJ2-7, with 9 bases fitting TRBD1. The junction had 6 bases not matched to a gene; V was cut back by 1 base and J by 2 bases. Germline V gene sequence: CDR1 SGHVS, CDR2 FQNEAQ. CDR3 length: 16 residues. The CDR3 here is CASSLGDRVLTYEQYF. CDR3 bases: TGTGCCAGCAGCTTAGGGGACAGGGTTTTAACCTACGAGCAGTACTTC.

This clonotype was observed at least ten times. The J gene is TRBJ1-1, the V gene TRBV20-1; D is ambiguous. This CDR3 comprises 14 residues. Germline CDR1 DFQATT, CDR2 SNEGSKA (reference sequence). V dropped 6 bases and J dropped 5 bases, with 19 bases sitting between them. In DNA form, the CDR3 reads TGCAGTGCCCCACCGACCGGGGAAAGGACTGAAGCTTTCTTT. This sequence encodes CSAPPTGERTEAFF.

This clonotype was observed at least ten times. The chain couples TRBV5-1 to TRBJ2-7; TRBD1 matches at 10 bases. V shed 4 bases and J 5 bases; nucleotides not matched to a gene: 6. The germline V gene has CDR1 SGHRS and CDR2 YFSETQ. The CDR3 contains 14 residues. CDR3 residues: CASSIPGTGDEQYF. DNA for the CDR3: TGCGCCAGCAGCATTCCCGGGACAGGGGACGAGCAGTACTTC.

Only one count was recorded for this clonotype. The V gene is TRBV29-1, the J gene TRBJ2-6; D perhaps matches TRBD1 (6 bases). The CDR3 covers 16 residues. Deletions cut 5 bases from V and 3 bases from J, with 17 bases between. Germline values: CDR1 SQVTM, CDR2 ANQGSEA. CDR3 protein: CSVHGVGASGANVLTF. In DNA, the CDR3 is TGCAGCGTTCACGGCGTGGGGGCAAGTGGGGCCAACGTCCTGACTTTC.

The chain employs TRBV10-3 and TRBJ2-1; D is ambiguous. Germline V gene lookup returns CDR1 ENHRY and CDR2 SYGVKD. With 0 bases removed from V and 4 bases from J, the gap between germline ends came to 10 bases. This CDR3 region has 15 residues. Here the CDR3 reads CAISESGEFYNEQFF. The CDR3 DNA follows: TGTGCCATCAGTGAGTCGGGTGAATTTTACAATGAGCAGTTCTTC.

This clonotype was found many times. This chain links TRBV6-1 with TRBJ2-3; 11 bases align to TRBD2. The CDR3 has 15 residues. Germline V gene data show CDR1 as MNHNS and CDR2 as SASEGT. V shed 6 bases and J 5 bases; nucleotides not matched to a gene: 7. CDR3 coding DNA: TGTGCCAGCAGCCCCACTAGCGGGGGAAAAGATACGCAGTATTTT. Translating gives CASSPTSGGKDTQYF.